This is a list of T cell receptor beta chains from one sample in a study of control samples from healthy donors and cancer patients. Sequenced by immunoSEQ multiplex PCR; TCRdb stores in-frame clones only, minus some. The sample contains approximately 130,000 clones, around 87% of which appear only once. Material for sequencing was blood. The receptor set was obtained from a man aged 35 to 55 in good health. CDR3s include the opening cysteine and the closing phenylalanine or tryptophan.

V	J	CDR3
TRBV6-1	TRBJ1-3	CASRELVSGNTIYF
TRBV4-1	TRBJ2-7	CASSQGNRDLHYEQYF
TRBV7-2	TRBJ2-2	CASSLFSGADTGELFF
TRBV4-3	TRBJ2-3	CASSQAPGQGIADTQYF
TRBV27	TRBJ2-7	CASSLVSSYEQYF
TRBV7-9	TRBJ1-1	CASSYRTGLNTEAFF
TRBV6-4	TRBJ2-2	CASSALAGGTGELFF
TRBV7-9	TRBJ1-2	CASSPLPGQFNYGYTF
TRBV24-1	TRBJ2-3	CATSDLRGGDTDTQYF
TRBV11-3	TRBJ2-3	CASRSRDRASTDTQYF
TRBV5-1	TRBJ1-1	CASSPVAGGETEAFF
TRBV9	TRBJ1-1	CASSKGTGDYEAFF
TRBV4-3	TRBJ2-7	CASSQRVTSESSYEQYF
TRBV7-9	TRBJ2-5	CASSVSGAQETQYF
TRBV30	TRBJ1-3	CAWTEGRDTIYF
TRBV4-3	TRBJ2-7	CASSQGRTYEQYF
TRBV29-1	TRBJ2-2	CSVEDLGGFGGELFF
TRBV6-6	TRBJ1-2	CASSPGQSYGYTF
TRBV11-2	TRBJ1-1	CASSLNRANTEAFF
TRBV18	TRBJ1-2	CASSPPGEAYGYTF
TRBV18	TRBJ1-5	CASSPPWGSSGINQPQHF
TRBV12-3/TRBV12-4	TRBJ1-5	CASSFWSGQPQHF
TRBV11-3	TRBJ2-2	CASSWGAGGNAGELFF
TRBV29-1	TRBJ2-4	CSVGGDSKNIQYF
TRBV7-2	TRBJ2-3	CASSGDYSTDTQYF
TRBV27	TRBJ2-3	CASSFWTGTSTDTQYF
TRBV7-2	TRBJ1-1	CASSPGTGGVMNTEAFF
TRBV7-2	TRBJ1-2	CASSSQPRYGYTF
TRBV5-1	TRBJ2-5	CASSLAPSGGQETQYF
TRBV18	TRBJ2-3	CASSPGQGNTDTQYF
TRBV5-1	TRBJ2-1	CASSPGVVEGQFF
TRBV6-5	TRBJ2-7	CASSTTVSSYEQYF